The 12 T cell receptor beta chains in this list originate from one sample, sequenced in a study of blood T cell repertoires in COVID-19. The repertoire was sequenced with immunoSEQ multiplex PCR; TCRdb's copy has only in-frame clones and lacks some. This table holds roughly 110,000 clones, about four fifths found once. Sequencing was done on a sample of peripheral blood. The receptors here all came from a woman in her sixties or seventies with acute or convalescent COVID-19.

The chain joins TRBV19 to TRBJ2-3, with TRBD1 matching 8 bases. The V gene's germline CDR1 is LNHDA and CDR2 SQIVND (reference sequence). J gave up 5 bases and V 4 bases, and 5 bases lay outside the gene matches. This CDR3 contains 14 residues. CDR3: CASSTRGRGDTQYF. CDR3 in DNA: TGTGCCAGTAGTACCAGGGGGCGGGGAGATACGCAGTATTTT.

The chain joins TRBV5-1 to TRBJ2-1; 12 positions agree with TRBD2. Germline values: CDR1 SGHRS, CDR2 YFSETQ. Trimming removed 3 bases from V and 5 bases from J; junction bases left unmatched: 6. This CDR3 is built from 16 residues. The CDR3 region has the DNA TGCGCCAGCAGCTCATTAGGGACTAGCGGGCACAATGAGCAGTTCTTC. This codes for CASSSLGTSGHNEQFF.

The J gene is TRBJ2-7, the V gene TRBV24-1; TRBD1 matches at 8 bases. CDR3 size: 14 residues. CDR1 and CDR2 (germline): KGHDR, SFDVKD. V gave up 5 bases and J gave up 5 bases; unmatched junction bases: 7. CDR3: CATSGAGGTDEQYF. The CDR3 nucleotides are TGTGCCACCAGTGGGGCAGGGGGCACCGACGAGCAGTACTTC.

This chain connects TRBV30 to TRBJ2-1, with TRBD2 matching over 8 bases. The trim removed 0 bases at V and 15 bases at J, leaving 10 bases unmatched. CDR3 size: 13 residues. Per the germline V gene, CDR1 is GTSNPN and CDR2 is SVGIG (reference sequence). In DNA form, the CDR3 reads TGTGCCTGGAGTGTAAGCGCGGCGGGAGGCGTGTTCTTC. Protein sequence: CAWSVSAAGGVFF. The variable domain in full, with the rest retrieved from reference TRBV30 and TRBJ2-1, is SQTIHQWPATLVQPVGSPLSLECTVEGTSNPNLYWYRQAAGRGLQLLFYSVGIGQISSEVPQNLSASRPQDRQFILSSKKLLLSDSGFYLCAWSVSAAGGVFFGPGTRLTVL.

This rearrangement joins TRBV7-3 to TRBJ2-1; 9 nucleotides agree with TRBD2. CDR3 size: 15 residues. Germline assignment: CDR1 SGHTA and CDR2 FQGTGA. Trimming at V came to 3 bases and at J to 7 bases, leaving 7 bases not matched to a gene. The CDR3 sequence is CASSLNSGSGNEQFF. Here the CDR3 DNA reads TGTGCCAGCAGCTTGAATAGCGGGAGTGGGAATGAGCAGTTCTTC.

This rearrangement joins TRBV4-1 to TRBJ1-6; tentative D call: TRBD1 (5 bases). Per germline, CDR1 MGHRA and CDR2 YSYEKL. Trimming left V 1 base short and J 9 bases short, with 16 bases between. The CDR3 contains 16 residues. As DNA, the CDR3 is TGCGCCAGCAGCCAAGTTCCCGACAGTGCTAGTTCACCCCTCCACTTT. Its protein product is CASSQVPDSASSPLHF.

The J gene is TRBJ1-1, the V gene TRBV11-1; 8 nucleotides line up with TRBD1. The germline gives CDR1 SGHAT, CDR2 FQDESV (reference sequence). Trimming at V came to 6 bases and at J to 6 bases, leaving 6 bases not matched to a gene. The CDR3 extends over 13 amino acids. CDR3 sequence: CASSDRTGSEAFF. DNA of the CDR3: TGTGCCAGCAGTGATAGGACAGGGTCTGAAGCTTTCTTT.

This clone occurred once. The chain recombines TRBV6-6 with TRBJ1-5; D is unclear. The CDR3 has 14 amino acids. Trimming cost V 7 bases and J 2 bases, with 12 bases left between them. Germline V CDR1 and CDR2: MNHNY, SVGAGI (reference sequence). This chain's CDR3 is CASMTGPGNQPQHF. As DNA, the CDR3 is TGTGCCAGCATGACGGGTCCGGGCAATCAGCCCCAGCATTTT.

The chain recombines TRBV27 with TRBJ2-1, with TRBD2 matching 7 bases. The V gene end was trimmed by 6 bases and the J gene end by 0 bases; junction bases not matched to a gene: 8. The CDR3 consists of 16 residues. Germline loops: CDR1 MNHEY, CDR2 SMNVEV (reference sequence). DNA of the CDR3: TGTGCCAGCAGCTGGGCGGCTAGCGGCTCCTACAATGAGCAGTTCTTC. This translates into CASSWAASGSYNEQFF.

The chain is built from TRBV19 and TRBJ2-7; 7 bases fit TRBD1. V lost 5 bases and J lost 6; bases outside the gene matches: 16. CDR1 LNHDA and CDR2 SQIVND come from the germline V gene (reference sequence). The CDR3 length is 16 residues. CDR3 protein: CASSVLPGQSPGEQYF. The CDR3 DNA sequence: TGTGCCAGTAGTGTCCTACCGGGACAGTCTCCAGGCGAGCAGTACTTC.

The genes are TRBV3-1 (or the pseudogene TRBV3-2) and TRBJ2-7; 8 bases are a match to TRBD1. CDR1 and CDR2 from the germline V gene are LGHDT and YNNKEL (reference sequence). The ends lost 6 bases at V and 3 bases at J; junction bases unmatched: 4. CDR3 length equals 13 residues. The CDR3 DNA is TGTGCCAGCAGTAAGGGACAGGTCTACGAGCAGTACTTC. Translated, it gives CASSKGQVYEQYF.

The genes are TRBV19 and TRBJ1-1; 10 positions match TRBD1. The V segment lost 6 bases and the J segment 6 bases; nucleotides outside the gene matches: 7. The CDR3 totals 14 residues. The germline V gene has CDR1 LNHDA and CDR2 SQIVND (reference sequence). CDR3 sequence reads: CASSLRDRGAEAFF. The DNA of the CDR3 is TGTGCCAGTAGCCTCCGGGACAGGGGCGCTGAAGCTTTCTTT.